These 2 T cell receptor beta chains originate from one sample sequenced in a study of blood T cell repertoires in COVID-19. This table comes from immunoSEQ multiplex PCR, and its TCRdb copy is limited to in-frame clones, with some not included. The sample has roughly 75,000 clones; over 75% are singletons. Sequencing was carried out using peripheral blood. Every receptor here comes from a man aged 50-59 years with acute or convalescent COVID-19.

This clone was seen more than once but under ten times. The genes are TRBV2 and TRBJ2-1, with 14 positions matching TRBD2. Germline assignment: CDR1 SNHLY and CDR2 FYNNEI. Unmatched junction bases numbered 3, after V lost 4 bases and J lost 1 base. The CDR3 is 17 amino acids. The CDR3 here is CASSGTSGGLSYNEQFF. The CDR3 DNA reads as TGTGCCAGCAGTGGGACTAGCGGGGGGCTATCCTACAATGAGCAGTTCTTC.

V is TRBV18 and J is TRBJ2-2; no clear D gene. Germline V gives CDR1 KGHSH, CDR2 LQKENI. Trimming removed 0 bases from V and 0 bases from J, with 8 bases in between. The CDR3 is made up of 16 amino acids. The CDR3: CASSPPSRANTGELFF. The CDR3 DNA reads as TGTGCCAGCTCACCACCATCCCGGGCGAACACCGGGGAGCTGTTTTTT.